This T cell receptor beta chain was sequenced during a study of tumor-infiltrating lymphocytes in primary liver carcinoma. Overall study: Surgical resection was used to treat these primary liver carcinoma patients.

A constant-region primer primed TCR beta cDNA synthesis from about 0.55 ug of total RNA. Library construction for TCR beta comprised three nested multiplex PCR rounds performed with slightly modified ARM-PCR. TRBV1-TRBV30 forward and Cbeta reverse primers drove the first two approximately 11-cycle rounds. TCRdb re-derived calls from the multiplex PCR reads in MiXCR, one entry per CDR3 protein. The data contain around 210,000 distinct CDR3 sequences, around 60% of them singletons. As concerns this clonotype: Its antigen is still unknown. One junction end does not reproduce the germline sequence, and a read error may be involved.

There are 15 residues in the CDR3. Germline DNA was extracted alongside blood RNA, which was obtained from unsorted whole blood. Chronic HBV infection was present in the patients, who were treatment-naive. Study-level results: CD8+ and CD4+ repertoires went uncompared, the samples being bulk unsorted. Tumor top-250-clone fraction significantly exceeded that of blood (p = 0.039).

Specimen: peripheral blood. The clonotype was recovered from a woman aged 60 to 75 with primary liver carcinoma and hepatitis B virus infection. V usage is TRBV12-3 or TRBV12-4 and J usage is TRBJ1-5, with a possible D match to TRBD1 (6 bases). This chain's CDR3 is CTSNQQGMGNQPQHF. The DNA for the CDR3 is TGTACCAGCAACCAACAGGGTATGGGCAATCAGCCCCAGCATTTT.